These 26 T cell receptor beta chains share one sample of origin, sequenced in a study of T cells in Graves' hyperthyroidism and ophthalmopathy. The investigators amplified TCR beta CDR3 regions from RNA transcripts. First-round RT-PCR with HTBI primers amplified the TCR CDR3 region. From the multiplex PCR reads, TCRdb called clonotypes with MiXCR, one entry per CDR3 protein. This table has roughly 570,000 distinct CDR3 sequences, roughly 46% appearing once. Sequenced sample: peripheral blood or thyroid tissue (not recorded which). Receptor source: an adult woman with Graves' disease, either hyperthyroidism or ophthalmopathy (not recorded which).

This clonotype appeared many times. The gene calls are TRBV29-1 and TRBJ1-2; D is undetermined. Trimming removed 7 bases from V and 4 bases from J, with 10 bases in between. Germline CDR1 and CDR2: SQVTM and ANQGSEA. CDR3 size: 11 residues. DNA for the CDR3: TGCAGCGCCTTTGACCGCTATGGCTACACCTTC. It yields the protein CSAFDRYGYTF.

This clonotype has just a few counts. The V gene is TRBV5-6, the J gene TRBJ2-5; perhaps TRBD1 as D (5 bases). Trimming stripped 0 bases from V and 7 bases from J, with 10 bases between. The CDR3 length is 13 residues. The germline V gene has CDR1 SGHDT and CDR2 YYEEEE. DNA of the CDR3: TGTGCCAGCAGCTTGGGCAGGGCCGGGACCCAGTACTTC. It specifies CASSLGRAGTQYF. The full variable domain, in which reference TRBV5-6 and TRBJ2-5 provide the parts outside the CDR3, is DAGVTQSPTHLIKTRGQQVTLRCSPKSGHDTVSWYQQALGQGPQFIFQYYEEEERQRGNFPDRFSGHQFPNYSSELNVNALLLGDSALYLCASSLGRAGTQYFGPGTRLLVL.

As regards this clonotype: Being one base from a much bigger clone, this may be a read error. The J gene is TRBJ2-5, the V gene TRBV6-2 or TRBV6-3, with D unresolved. The CDR3 totals 18 residues. Germline V lookup: CDR1 MNHEY, CDR2 SVGEGT. The germline V and J ends were trimmed by 2 bases and 0 bases, with 19 bases remaining between them. DNA for the CDR3: TGTGCCAGCAGTTACACTGTTGGGTTCTCCTTGTACCAAGAGACCCAGTACTTC. Encoded protein: CASSYTVGFSLYQETQYF.

This clonotype was detected a few times. The V gene is TRBV9, the J gene TRBJ1-6; D gene unclear. The germline V gene encodes CDR1 SGDLS and CDR2 YYNGEE. This CDR3 has 14 amino acids. Trimming left V 4 bases short and J 11 bases short, with 16 bases between. CDR3 DNA sequence: TGTGCCAGCAGCTCTACAGCCGTGGGCACACCCCTCCACTTT. Protein product: CASSSTAVGTPLHF.

This clonotype occurred many times. The chain is built from TRBV2 and TRBJ1-5; no clear D. Germline V gene lookup returns CDR1 SNHLY and CDR2 FYNNEI. V was clipped by 5 bases and J by 0 bases, with 8 bases between them. The CDR3 covers 14 residues. The CDR3 DNA follows: TGTGCCAGCAGTTTAAGAGTTAGCAATCAGCCCCAGCATTTT. It specifies CASSLRVSNQPQHF.

The chain employs TRBV2 and TRBJ1-5; possible D gene TRBD1, 6 bases. Trimming stripped 8 bases from V and 1 base from J, with 15 bases between. CDR3 length: 15 amino acids. The germline gives CDR1 SNHLY, CDR2 FYNNEI. CDR3 nucleotide sequence: TGTGCCAGCGGTCGGACAGACGGAAGCAATCAGCCCCAGCATTTT. Protein: CASGRTDGSNQPQHF.

This clonotype was recorded once. The J gene is TRBJ1-2, the V gene TRBV7-3, with 8 bases lining up with TRBD1. The CDR3 is 14 residues long. The V gene's germline CDR1 is SGHTA and CDR2 FQGTGA. J was trimmed by 6 bases and V by 5 bases; bases with no gene match: 8. The CDR3 sequence is CASSPDRGGDGYTF. The CDR3 nucleotides are TGTGCCAGCAGCCCCGACAGGGGAGGGGATGGCTACACCTTC.

The chain links TRBV5-1 to TRBJ2-1; perhaps TRBD2 as D (5 bases). The CDR3 runs 17 residues. Germline assignment: CDR1 SGHRS and CDR2 YFSETQ. With 4 bases removed from V and 3 bases from J, the gap between germline ends came to 20 bases. The CDR3, as DNA: TGCGCCAGCAGCAAAGGAGGTTGGGAGCCTAACTACAATGAGCAGTTCTTC. Encoded protein: CASSKGGWEPNYNEQFF.

Points on this clonotype: A read error is possible here, since a much larger clone lies one base away. The chain links TRBV19 to TRBJ2-7, with D unclear. The germline CDR1 and CDR2 sequences are LNHDA and SQIVND (reference sequence). This CDR3 is built from 14 residues. The CDR3 bases are TGTGCCAGTAAGGTGCGAGCTTTTCCCTACGAGCAGCACTTC. Its translation is CASKVRAFPYEQHF.

This clonotype was observed many times. This rearrangement joins TRBV5-1 to TRBJ1-1, with TRBD1 as a possible D gene (5 bases). V was trimmed by 4 bases and J by 4 bases, leaving 14 bases between them. This CDR3 region has 14 residues. Germline V gene data show CDR1 as SGHRS and CDR2 as YFSETQ. The CDR3 sequence: CASSASGVATEAFF. The DNA for the CDR3 is TGCGCCAGCAGCGCCTCGGGGGTTGCCACTGAAGCTTTCTTT.

The chain links TRBV7-3 to TRBJ1-2; D unresolved. The CDR3 covers 13 residues. Trimming took 7 bases from V and 4 from J, leaving 13 bases between them. The V gene's germline CDR1 is SGHTA and CDR2 FQGTGA. The CDR3 reads CASTSRMGYGYTF. DNA for the CDR3: TGTGCCAGCACCTCCCGGATGGGCTATGGCTACACCTTC.

This clonotype came up many times. The chain has TRBV11-2 and TRBJ2-7, with D possibly matching TRBD2 (6 bases). The CDR3 is made up of 14 amino acids. Trimming shortened V by 2 bases and J by 4 bases, and 12 bases separated the two germline ends. Germline values: CDR1 SGHAT, CDR2 FQNNGV. CDR3 protein: CASSLTGSRYEQYF. In nucleotides, the CDR3 is TGTGCCAGCAGCTTAACCGGGAGCAGATACGAGCAGTACTTC.

Ten or more counts support this clonotype. This rearrangement joins TRBV19 to TRBJ2-7; D might be TRBD1 (6 bases). CDR1 is LNHDA and CDR2 is SQIVND in the germline V gene (reference sequence). Trimming shortened V by 3 bases and J by 2 bases, and 8 bases separated the two germline ends. The length of the CDR3 is 13 residues. CDR3 sequence: CASSIGQPYEQYF. Here the CDR3 DNA reads TGTGCCAGTAGTATTGGACAGCCCTACGAGCAGTACTTC.

This chain uses TRBV7-2 with TRBJ2-7; 7 nucleotides line up with TRBD2. J lost 0 bases, V lost 8 bases, and 10 bases had no gene match. The CDR3 contains 15 residues. Looked up from germline, CDR1 is SGHTA and CDR2 is FQGNSA. Written as DNA, the CDR3 is TGTGCCAGCCGTAGAGGACTAGAGCCCTCCTACGAGCAGTACTTC. It encodes CASRRGLEPSYEQYF. The full variable domain, with the rest looked up from reference TRBV7-2 and TRBJ2-7, is GAGVSQSPSNKVTEKGKDVELRCDPISGHTALYWYRQSLGQGLEFLIYFQGNSAPDKSGLPSDRFSAERTGGSVSTLTIQRTQQEDSAVYLCASRRGLEPSYEQYFGPGTRLTVT.

This clonotype was found many times. V and J are TRBV20-1 and TRBJ2-7; 7 bases match TRBD2. This CDR3 contains 14 residues. Germline CDR1 reads DFQATT; CDR2 reads SNEGSKA (reference sequence). V gave up 4 bases and J gave up 6 bases; unmatched junction bases: 12. The DNA for the CDR3 is TGCAGTGCTACCTCTAGCGGATGGGCCTTCGAGCAGTACTTC. Translating it yields CSATSSGWAFEQYF.

The V call is TRBV12-3 or TRBV12-4, the J call TRBJ2-5, with 10 bases matching TRBD1. The CDR3 contains 14 residues. Trimming removed 5 bases from V and 5 bases from J; junction bases left unmatched: 5. The CDR3 nucleotides are TGTGCCAGCAGTGGGACAGGGGAGGGGGAGACCCAGTACTTC. It yields the protein CASSGTGEGETQYF.

This clonotype was observed many times. CDR3 residues: CSANREFDTEAFF. In nucleotides, the CDR3 is TGCAGCGCAAACAGGGAATTCGACACTGAAGCTTTCTTT. This chain uses TRBV29-1 with TRBJ1-1; a possible D gene is TRBD1 (6 bases). The germline V gene encodes CDR1 SQVTM and CDR2 ANQGSEA. This CDR3 comprises 13 residues. Trimming removed 7 bases from V and 3 bases from J, with 15 bases in between.

This clonotype was counted only a few times. A much larger clone sits a single nucleotide away, making a read error possible. V gene TRBV5-1 combines with J gene TRBJ2-5, with D possibly being TRBD1 (6 bases). V was cut by 0 bases and J by 4 bases, with 13 bases left in between. CDR1 and CDR2 from the germline V gene are SGHRS and YFSETQ. This CDR3 has 15 residues. Here the CDR3 DNA reads TGCGCCAGCAGCTTGGACAGGGAAGGTCCAGAGACCCAGTACTTC. As protein: CASSLDREGPETQYF.

Concerning this clonotype itself: A single base separates this from a much larger clone, so it may be a read error. J is TRBJ1-4 and V is TRBV6-1; TRBD1 agrees at 8 bases. The CDR3 is made up of 14 amino acids. Losses at the gene ends were 1 base for V and 7 bases for J; bases not matched to a gene: 2. Germline values: CDR1 MNHNS, CDR2 SASEGT. The CDR3 nucleotides are TGTGCCAGCAGTGAAGGTGACAGGGGTGAAAAACTGTTTTTT. This gives the protein CASSEGDRGEKLFF.

V usage is TRBV20-1 and J usage is TRBJ2-5; D is tentatively TRBD1 or TRBD2 (6 bases each). Germline V gene lookup returns CDR1 DFQATT and CDR2 SNEGSKA (reference sequence). The ends were cut back, 3 bases at V and 5 bases at J, with 13 bases in the middle. This CDR3 spans 13 amino acids. CDR3 in amino acids: CSASWGARETQYF. For the CDR3, the DNA is TGCAGTGCTAGTTGGGGGGCTAGGGAGACCCAGTACTTC.

This clonotype was observed many times. The J gene is TRBJ1-1, the V gene TRBV4-1, with a tentative D call TRBD1 (5 bases). V lost 3 bases and J lost 5, with 16 bases in between. The CDR3 extends over 15 amino acids. The germline V gene encodes CDR1 MGHRA and CDR2 YSYEKL. The CDR3: CASSQLGVDGTEAFF. CDR3 bases: TGCGCCAGCAGCCAGTTAGGGGTTGATGGAACTGAAGCTTTCTTT.

The rearrangement joins TRBV28 to TRBJ1-2, with a weak D call TRBD1 (6 bases). Germline V gives CDR1 MDHEN, CDR2 SYDVKM. Trimming cost V 10 bases and J 5 bases, with 14 bases left between them. This CDR3 region has 12 residues. Here the CDR3 reads CAKIQGGYGYTF. The DNA of the CDR3 is TGTGCCAAGATACAGGGAGGTTATGGCTACACCTTC.

This clonotype has ten or more counts. The chain employs TRBV7-9 and TRBJ1-5; D not certain. The V and J ends lost 7 bases and 5 bases respectively, with 15 bases between them. The CDR3 consists of 14 residues. Germline CDR1 SEHNR, CDR2 FQNEAQ (reference sequence). The CDR3 DNA is TGTGCCAGCACCACCGACGGACTCTATCAGCCCCAGCATTTT. Translated, it gives CASTTDGLYQPQHF.

This clonotype came up many times. The chain uses TRBV6-1 and TRBJ1-1; TRBD1 is a possible D gene (5 bases). V was pared by 6 bases and J by 2 bases, with 13 bases between. Germline loops: CDR1 MNHNS, CDR2 SASEGT. The CDR3 sequence is 14 residues long. DNA of the CDR3: TGTGCCAGCAGCCCGGGACCGGATAACACTGAAGCTTTCTTT. Amino acids: CASSPGPDNTEAFF.

The J gene is TRBJ2-6, the V gene TRBV6-6, with 7 bases matching TRBD1. Germline V gene data show CDR1 as MNHNY and CDR2 as SVGAGI (reference sequence). Germline trimming cut 9 bases from V and 8 bases from J; bases unmatched to any gene: 7. The CDR3 spans 13 residues. CDR3 in DNA: TGTGCCAGTGGTGGGGACAGCTCCAACGTCCTGACTTTC. This sequence encodes CASGGDSSNVLTF.

This clonotype was detected once. The chain links TRBV4-3 to TRBJ1-6; D might be TRBD1 (6 bases). In germline, CDR1 is LGHNA, CDR2 YSLEER. V lost 0 bases to trimming and J lost 10 bases, with 13 bases between them. This CDR3 spans 15 amino acids. The CDR3, as DNA: TGCGCCAGCAGCCAAGATCGGGGGGCGGGATCACCCCTCCACTTT. Translated, it gives CASSQDRGAGSPLHF.